This T cell receptor (beta chain) was recorded in a study of T cells in Graves' hyperthyroidism and ophthalmopathy. Whole-study context: Blood from the periphery was taken at initial diagnosis, before any treatment. Study-wide results and caveats: In blood, most of the thyroid clonotypes expanded above 0.001 were also present.

This clonotype was counted at least ten times. The antigen is unknown. TCR beta CDR3 regions were amplified from RNA transcripts. A first-round RT-PCR of the TCR CDR3 used the HTBI primer set. TCRdb used MiXCR to reprocess the multiplex PCR reads, holding one entry per CDR3 protein. Of about 840,000 distinct CDR3 sequences listed, 35% to 45% are singletons. Pregnant or lactating patients were excluded, as were those with uncontrolled infection or other autoimmune disease. Diagnoses were established using clinical symptoms, serum thyroxine and TRAb, thyroid ultrasound and orbital computed tomography. CDR1 and CDR2 from the germline V gene are SQVTM and ANQGSEA. The CDR3 contains 12 residues. Trimming left V 6 bases short and J 4 bases short, with 12 bases between.

Sequenced: blood. This sequence was found in a man aged 18 to 30 with Graves' hyperthyroidism. The V gene is TRBV29-1, the J gene TRBJ1-1, with D tentatively TRBD1 (5 bases). CDR3 coding DNA: TGCAGCGTCCCGGGGGGGAGCACTGAAGCTTTCTTT. Encoded protein: CSVPGGSTEAFF.